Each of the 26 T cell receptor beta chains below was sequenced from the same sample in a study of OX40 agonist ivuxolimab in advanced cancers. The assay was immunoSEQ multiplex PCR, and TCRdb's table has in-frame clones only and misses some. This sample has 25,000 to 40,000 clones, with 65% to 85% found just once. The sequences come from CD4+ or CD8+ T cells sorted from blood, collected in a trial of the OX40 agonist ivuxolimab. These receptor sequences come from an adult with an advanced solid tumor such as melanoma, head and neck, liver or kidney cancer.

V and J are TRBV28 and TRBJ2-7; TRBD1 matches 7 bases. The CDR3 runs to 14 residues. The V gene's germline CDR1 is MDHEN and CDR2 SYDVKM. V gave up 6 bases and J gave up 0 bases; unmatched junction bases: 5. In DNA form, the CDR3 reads TGTGCCAGCAGAAACAGGGGTACCTCCTACGAGCAGTACTTC. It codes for CASRNRGTSYEQYF.

The CDR3: CASSRPPLQDSYEQYF. CDR3 DNA sequence: TGCGCCAGCAGCCGACCTCCCCTACAGGATTCCTACGAGCAGTACTTC. The chain recombines TRBV23-1 with TRBJ2-7; D possibly corresponds to TRBD1 (5 bases). TRBV23-1 is an open reading frame, and its role is uncertain. V gave up 6 bases and J gave up 1 base, with 19 bases separating them. The CDR3 consists of 16 residues.

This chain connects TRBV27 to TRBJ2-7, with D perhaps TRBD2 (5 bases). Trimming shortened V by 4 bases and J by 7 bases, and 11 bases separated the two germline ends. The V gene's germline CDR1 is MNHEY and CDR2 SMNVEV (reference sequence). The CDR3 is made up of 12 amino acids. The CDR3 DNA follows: TGTGCCAGCAGTTCTCAGAGGAGGGAGCAGTACTTC. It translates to CASSSQRREQYF.

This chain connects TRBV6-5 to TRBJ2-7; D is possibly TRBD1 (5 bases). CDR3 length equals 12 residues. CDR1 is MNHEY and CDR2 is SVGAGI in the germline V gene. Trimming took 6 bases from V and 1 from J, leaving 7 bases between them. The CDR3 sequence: CASSTGSYEQYF. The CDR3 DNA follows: TGTGCCAGCAGCACAGGATCCTACGAGCAGTACTTC.

The CDR3 DNA is TGTGCCAGCAGTATACAACGAGGGGGGAACACCATATATTTT. Translated, it gives CASSIQRGGNTIYF. V and J are TRBV28 and TRBJ1-3; D may be TRBD1 (6 bases). This CDR3 has 14 amino acids. The V end lost 5 bases, the J end lost 7 bases, and 15 bases lay between the germline ends. Germline V gene lookup returns CDR1 MDHEN and CDR2 SYDVKM.

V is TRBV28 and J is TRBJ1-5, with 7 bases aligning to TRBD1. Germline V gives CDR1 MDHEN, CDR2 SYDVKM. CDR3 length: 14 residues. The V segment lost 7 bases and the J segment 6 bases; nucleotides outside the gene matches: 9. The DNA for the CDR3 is TGTGCCAGCACGAACAGGGGTCTCGGTCAGCCCCAGCATTTT. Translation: CASTNRGLGQPQHF.

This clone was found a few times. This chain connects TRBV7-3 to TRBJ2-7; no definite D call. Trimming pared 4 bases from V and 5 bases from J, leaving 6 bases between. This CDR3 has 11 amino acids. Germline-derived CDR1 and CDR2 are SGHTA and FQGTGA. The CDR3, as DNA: TGTGCCAGCAGCTATGGCGACGAGCAGTACTTC. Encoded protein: CASSYGDEQYF.

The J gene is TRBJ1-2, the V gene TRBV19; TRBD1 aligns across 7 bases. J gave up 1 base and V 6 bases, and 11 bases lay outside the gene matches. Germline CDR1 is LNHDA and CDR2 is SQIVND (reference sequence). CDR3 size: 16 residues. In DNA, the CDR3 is TGTGCCAGTAGCCTTTTCCTGGGACAGATTAACTATGGCTACACCTTC. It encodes CASSLFLGQINYGYTF. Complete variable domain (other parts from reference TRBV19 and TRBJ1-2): DGGITQSPKYLFRKEGQNVTLSCEQNLNHDAMYWYRQDPGQGLRLIYYSQIVNDFQKGDIAEGYSVSREKKESFPLTVTSAQKNPTAFYLCASSLFLGQINYGYTFGSGTRLTVV.

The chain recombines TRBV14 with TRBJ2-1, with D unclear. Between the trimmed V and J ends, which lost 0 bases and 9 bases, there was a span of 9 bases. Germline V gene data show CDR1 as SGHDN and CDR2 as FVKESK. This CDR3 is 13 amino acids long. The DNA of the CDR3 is TGTGCCAGCAGCCAAGAAGACTTAGGTGAGCAGTTCTTC. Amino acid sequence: CASSQEDLGEQFF.

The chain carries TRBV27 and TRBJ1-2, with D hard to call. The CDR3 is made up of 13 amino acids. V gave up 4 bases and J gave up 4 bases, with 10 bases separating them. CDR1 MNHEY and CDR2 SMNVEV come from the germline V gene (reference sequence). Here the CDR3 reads CASSSLDGYGYTF. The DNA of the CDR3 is TGTGCCAGCAGTTCGCTAGATGGCTATGGCTACACCTTC.

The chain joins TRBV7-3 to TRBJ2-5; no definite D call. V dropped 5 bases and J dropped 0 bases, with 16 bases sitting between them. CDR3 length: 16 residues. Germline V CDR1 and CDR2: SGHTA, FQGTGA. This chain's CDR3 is CASSPPGSQNQETQYF. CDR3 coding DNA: TGTGCCAGCAGCCCCCCGGGCAGCCAAAACCAAGAGACCCAGTACTTC.

The CDR3 here is CASTGQNIMNTEAFF. For the CDR3, the DNA is TGTGCCAGTACGGGGCAGAATATAATGAACACTGAAGCTTTCTTT. This chain links TRBV7-9 with TRBJ1-1; tentative D call: TRBD1 (5 bases). The V gene's germline CDR1 is SEHNR and CDR2 FQNEAQ (reference sequence). V lost 9 bases to trimming and J lost 0 bases, with 17 bases between them. The CDR3 sequence is 15 residues long. The whole variable domain, filled in from reference TRBV7-9 and TRBJ1-1, reads DTGVSQNPRHKITKRGQNVTFRCDPISEHNRLYWYRQTLGQGPEFLTYFQNEAQLEKSRLLSDRFSAERPKGSFSTLEIQRTEQGDSAMYLCASTGQNIMNTEAFFGQGTRLTVV.

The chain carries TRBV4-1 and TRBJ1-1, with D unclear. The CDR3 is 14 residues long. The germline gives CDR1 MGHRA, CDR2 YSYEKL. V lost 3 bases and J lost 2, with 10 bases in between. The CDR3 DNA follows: TGCGCCAGCAGCCAGGGGAGAAGTAACACTGAAGCTTTCTTT. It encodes CASSQGRSNTEAFF.

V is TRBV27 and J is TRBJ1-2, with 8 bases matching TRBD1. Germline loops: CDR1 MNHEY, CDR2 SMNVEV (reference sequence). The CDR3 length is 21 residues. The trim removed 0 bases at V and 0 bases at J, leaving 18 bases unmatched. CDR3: CASSLSGGDRRVLEANYGYTF. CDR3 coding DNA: TGTGCCAGCAGTTTATCCGGGGGGGACAGGAGGGTTCTCGAAGCTAACTATGGCTACACCTTC.

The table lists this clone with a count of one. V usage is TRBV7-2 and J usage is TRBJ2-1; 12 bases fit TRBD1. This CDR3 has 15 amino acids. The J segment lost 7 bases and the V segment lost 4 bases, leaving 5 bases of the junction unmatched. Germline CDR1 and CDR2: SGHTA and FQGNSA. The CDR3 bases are TGTGCCAGCAGCTCCGGGACAGGGGGCGGGAATGAGCAGTTCTTC. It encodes CASSSGTGGGNEQFF.

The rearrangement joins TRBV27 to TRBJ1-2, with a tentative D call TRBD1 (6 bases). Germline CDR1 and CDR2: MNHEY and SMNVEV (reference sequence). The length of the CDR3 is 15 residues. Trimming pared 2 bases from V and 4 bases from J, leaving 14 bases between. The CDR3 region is CASSLVGEGGYGYTF. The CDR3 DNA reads TGTGCCAGCAGTTTAGTTGGGGAGGGGGGCTATGGCTACACCTTC.

The CDR3 nucleotides read TGTGCCAGCAGCGCCTCAGTGGGTCGGGAGACCCAGTACTTC. This encodes CASSASVGRETQYF. The rearrangement joins TRBV7-9 to TRBJ2-5; D not certain. V dropped 5 bases and J dropped 5 bases, with 15 bases sitting between them. Germline V gene sequence: CDR1 SEHNR, CDR2 FQNEAQ (reference sequence). The CDR3 loop spans 14 amino acids.

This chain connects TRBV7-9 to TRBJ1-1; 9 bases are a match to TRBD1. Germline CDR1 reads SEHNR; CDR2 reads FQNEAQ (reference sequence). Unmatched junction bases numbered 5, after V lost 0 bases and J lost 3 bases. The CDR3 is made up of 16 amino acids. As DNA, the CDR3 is TGTGCCAGCAGCTTAGCGCCCACAGGGGGCGACACTGAAGCTTTCTTT. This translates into CASSLAPTGGDTEAFF.

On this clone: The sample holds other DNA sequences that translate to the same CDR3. CDR3 nucleotides: TGTGCCAGCAGCCAAGGACCGAACACTGAAGCTTTCTTT. It codes for CASSQGPNTEAFF. The chain uses TRBV4-2 and TRBJ1-1; unclear D gene. Trimming removed 1 base at V and 1 base at J, with 4 bases between. The CDR3 extends over 13 amino acids. CDR1 is LGHNA, CDR2 YNFKEQ, per germline.

DNA for the CDR3: TGTGCCAGTACCCGGACAGTGAACACTGAAGCTTTCTTT. Residues: CASTRTVNTEAFF. The chain is built from TRBV7-9 and TRBJ1-1; maybe TRBD1 (6 bases). The germline CDR1 and CDR2 sequences are SEHNR and FQNEAQ (reference sequence). The length of the CDR3 is 13 residues. Trimming took off 9 bases at V and 0 bases at J, with 11 bases between the two ends.

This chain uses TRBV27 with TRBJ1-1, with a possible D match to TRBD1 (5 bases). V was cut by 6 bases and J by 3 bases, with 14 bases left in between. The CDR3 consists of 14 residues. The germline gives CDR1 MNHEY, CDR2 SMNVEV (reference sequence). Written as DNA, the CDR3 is TGTGCCAGCAGATTGTGGGGGATAGACACTGAAGCTTTCTTT. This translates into CASRLWGIDTEAFF.

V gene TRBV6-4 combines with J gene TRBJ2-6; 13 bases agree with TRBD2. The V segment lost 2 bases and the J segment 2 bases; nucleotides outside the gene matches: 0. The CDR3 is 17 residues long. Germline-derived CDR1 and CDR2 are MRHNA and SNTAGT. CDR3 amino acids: CASSDGTSGTGANVLTF. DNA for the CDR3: TGTGCCAGCAGTGACGGGACTAGCGGGACTGGGGCCAACGTCCTGACTTTC.

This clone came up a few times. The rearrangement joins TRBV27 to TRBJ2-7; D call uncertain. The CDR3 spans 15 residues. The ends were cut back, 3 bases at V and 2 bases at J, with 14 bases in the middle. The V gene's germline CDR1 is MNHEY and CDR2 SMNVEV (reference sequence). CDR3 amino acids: CASSFKDGNPYEQYF. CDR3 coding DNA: TGTGCCAGCAGTTTCAAGGACGGAAATCCCTACGAGCAGTACTTC.

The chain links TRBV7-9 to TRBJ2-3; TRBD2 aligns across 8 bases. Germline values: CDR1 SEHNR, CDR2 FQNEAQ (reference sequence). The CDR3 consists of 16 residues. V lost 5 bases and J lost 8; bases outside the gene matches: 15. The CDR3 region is CASSPRPAGVLGTQYF. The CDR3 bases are TGTGCCAGCAGCCCCCGCCCAGCGGGGGTTCTCGGTACGCAGTATTTT.

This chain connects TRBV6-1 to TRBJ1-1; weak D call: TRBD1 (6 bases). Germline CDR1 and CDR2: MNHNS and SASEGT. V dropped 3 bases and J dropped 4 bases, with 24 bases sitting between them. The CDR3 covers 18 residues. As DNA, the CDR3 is TGTGCCAGCAGTGACCCGACCGGGGGCGTTTACGGAGGCACTGAAGCTTTCTTT. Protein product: CASSDPTGGVYGGTEAFF.

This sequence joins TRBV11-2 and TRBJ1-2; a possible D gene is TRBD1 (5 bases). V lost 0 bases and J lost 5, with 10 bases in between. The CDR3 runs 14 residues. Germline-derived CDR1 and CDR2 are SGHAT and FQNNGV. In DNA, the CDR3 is TGTGCCAGCAGCTTAGATTACGGGGGGTATGGCTACACCTTC. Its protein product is CASSLDYGGYGYTF.